What follows are 5 T cell receptor beta chains derived from one specimen sequenced in a study of CD8 T cells in Susac syndrome. Reverse transcription of about 0.5 to 1 ug RNA was carried out with random hexamers. One entry per CDR3 protein results from TCRdb running MiXCR on the immunoSEQ multiplex PCR reads. The table has about 240,000 distinct CDR3 sequences, almost 97% seen once. Sequencing input: CD4+ T cells from PBMCs. The origin of the receptors is a human donor with Susac syndrome.

The gene calls are TRBV28 and TRBJ2-3; 7 bases map to TRBD1. This CDR3 spans 12 amino acids. Losses at the gene ends were 7 bases for V and 8 bases for J; bases not matched to a gene: 6. The V gene's germline CDR1 is MDHEN and CDR2 SYDVKM. CDR3 sequence reads: CASTTGVGTQYF. The CDR3 DNA reads TGTGCCAGCACCACAGGGGTGGGTACGCAGTATTTT.

V usage is TRBV15 and J usage is TRBJ1-1; no clear D gene. CDR3 size: 14 residues. The germline V gene encodes CDR1 LNHNV and CDR2 YYDKDF (reference sequence). V lost 0 bases to trimming and J lost 1 base, with 6 bases between them. The DNA of the CDR3 is TGTGCCACCAGCAGAGATGTGGGGAACACTGAAGCTTTCTTT. This sequence encodes CATSRDVGNTEAFF. The variable domain in full, with the rest retrieved from reference TRBV15 and TRBJ1-1, is DAMVIQNPRYQVTQFGKPVTLSCSQTLNHNVMYWYQQKSSQAPKLLFHYYDKDFNNEADTPDNFQSRRPNTSFCFLDIRSPGLGDTAMYLCATSRDVGNTEAFFGQGTRLTVV.

This clonotype has more than one count but fewer than ten. The CDR3 loop is CASSRQGSGANVLTF. CDR3 nucleotides: TGCGCCAGCAGCCGACAGGGCTCTGGGGCCAACGTCCTGACTTTC. The chain combines TRBV5-1 with TRBJ2-6, with 7 bases identical to TRBD1. The V gene end was trimmed by 4 bases and the J gene end by 0 bases; junction bases not matched to a gene: 1. CDR3 size: 15 residues. Germline V CDR1 and CDR2: SGHRS, YFSETQ.

The chain couples TRBV20-1 to TRBJ1-2; D gene ambiguous. Trimming removed 6 bases from V and 4 bases from J, with 15 bases in between. CDR3 length: 13 residues. In germline, CDR1 is DFQATT, CDR2 SNEGSKA (reference sequence). The CDR3 DNA sequence: TGCAGTGCGCCAATCAAGGTGTCCTATGGCTACACCTTC. This gives the protein CSAPIKVSYGYTF.

The rearrangement links TRBV3-1 to TRBJ2-7; TRBD1 agrees at 9 bases. CDR1 is LGHDT and CDR2 is YNNKEL in the germline V gene (reference sequence). The CDR3 sequence is 14 residues long. The trim removed 4 bases at V and 0 bases at J, leaving 1 base unmatched. The CDR3 here is CASSPDRGSYEQYF. In nucleotides, the CDR3 is TGTGCCAGCAGCCCGGACAGGGGCTCCTACGAGCAGTACTTC.